These T cell receptor beta chains were read from a single sample in a study. MiXCR was run by TCRdb on the RT-PCR reads, yielding one entry per CDR3 protein. The table records about 680,000 distinct CDR3 sequences, approximately 15% of them present only once. Input material: memory CD4+ T cells from blood. Every receptor here comes from a female donor in good health, serving as a healthy control. CDR3s include the opening cysteine and the closing phenylalanine or tryptophan. The order of the fields is J gene, clone size, D gene, V gene, CDR3 protein, CDR3 DNA. The D gene is left open where the match is weak. The size entry is marked missing in some rows and otherwise reads once, few, many or a size class.

J gene: TRBJ2-1
clone size: many
D gene: TRBD2
V gene: TRBV5-1
CDR3 protein: CASSTGLAGAGEQFF
CDR3 DNA: TGCGCCAGCAGCACGGGACTAGCGGGAGCGGGTGAGCAGTTCTTC

J gene: TRBJ2-1
clone size: few
D gene: -
V gene: TRBV9
CDR3 protein: CASSVVGDSYNEQFF
CDR3 DNA: TGTGCCAGCAGCGTAGTCGGTGACAGCTACAATGAGCAGTTCTTC

J gene: TRBJ2-5
clone size: few
D gene: -
V gene: TRBV12-3/TRBV12-4
CDR3 protein: CASSQRHSQETQYF
CDR3 DNA: TGTGCCAGCAGCCAAAGGCACAGCCAAGAGACCCAGTACTTC

J gene: TRBJ1-2
clone size: many
D gene: TRBD1
V gene: TRBV20-1
CDR3 protein: CSAATGDSLDFYGYTF
CDR3 DNA: TGCAGTGCTGCAACAGGGGACTCCCTCGACTTTTATGGCTACACCTTC

J gene: TRBJ2-1
clone size: -
D gene: -
V gene: TRBV6-2/TRBV6-3
CDR3 protein: CASRRHPGTGVREQFF
CDR3 DNA: TGTGCCAGCAGGCGCCACCCAGGGACGGGGGTGCGTGAGCAGTTCTTC

J gene: TRBJ1-1
clone size: many
D gene: -
V gene: TRBV6-5
CDR3 protein: CASSYWDGVGTEAFF
CDR3 DNA: TGTGCCAGCAGTTACTGGGACGGGGTAGGCACTGAAGCTTTCTTT

J gene: TRBJ1-5
clone size: few
D gene: -
V gene: TRBV20-1
CDR3 protein: CSARGDPGSQPQHF
CDR3 DNA: TGCAGTGCTAGAGGGGACCCCGGGAGTCAGCCCCAGCATTTT

J gene: TRBJ1-1
clone size: many
D gene: -
V gene: TRBV5-6
CDR3 protein: CASSSRASHPAFF
CDR3 DNA: TGTGCCAGCAGCTCCCGGGCCTCCCATCCGGCTTTCTTT

J gene: TRBJ1-1
clone size: -
D gene: -
V gene: TRBV19
CDR3 protein: CASSITVNTEAFF
CDR3 DNA: TGTGCCAGTAGTATAACGGTGAACACTGAAGCTTTCTTT

J gene: TRBJ2-4
clone size: -
D gene: TRBD1
V gene: TRBV19
CDR3 protein: CASSFQGARSVIQYF
CDR3 DNA: TGTGCCAGTAGTTTTCAGGGGGCGCGGAGCGTCATTCAGTACTTC

J gene: TRBJ1-1
clone size: few
D gene: -
V gene: TRBV6-6
CDR3 protein: CASSYSEGTLGVFF
CDR3 DNA: TGTGCCAGCAGTTACTCCGAAGGCACGCTGGGGGTTTTCTTT

J gene: TRBJ2-1
clone size: many
D gene: TRBD2
V gene: TRBV20-1
CDR3 protein: CSARRTSGYNEQFF
CDR3 DNA: TGCAGTGCTAGAAGGACTAGCGGATACAATGAGCAGTTCTTC

J gene: TRBJ2-4
clone size: few
D gene: -
V gene: TRBV28
CDR3 protein: CASSPPGTAKNIQYF
CDR3 DNA: TGTGCCAGCAGTCCCCCCGGGACAGCCAAAAACATTCAGTACTTC

J gene: TRBJ2-3
clone size: many
D gene: -
V gene: TRBV6-1
CDR3 protein: CASSEQGTTDTQYF
CDR3 DNA: TGTGCCAGCAGTGAACAGGGGACAACAGATACGCAGTATTTT

J gene: TRBJ1-6
clone size: many
D gene: -
V gene: TRBV6-6
CDR3 protein: CASRPVDLVDSPLHF
CDR3 DNA: TGTGCCAGCAGGCCGGTAGACTTAGTCGACTCACCCCTCCACTTT

J gene: TRBJ1-2
clone size: few
D gene: TRBD1
V gene: TRBV12-3/TRBV12-4
CDR3 protein: CASSSPDRGDSNYGYTF
CDR3 DNA: TGTGCCAGCAGTTCCCCCGATCGAGGGGACAGTAACTATGGCTACACCTTC